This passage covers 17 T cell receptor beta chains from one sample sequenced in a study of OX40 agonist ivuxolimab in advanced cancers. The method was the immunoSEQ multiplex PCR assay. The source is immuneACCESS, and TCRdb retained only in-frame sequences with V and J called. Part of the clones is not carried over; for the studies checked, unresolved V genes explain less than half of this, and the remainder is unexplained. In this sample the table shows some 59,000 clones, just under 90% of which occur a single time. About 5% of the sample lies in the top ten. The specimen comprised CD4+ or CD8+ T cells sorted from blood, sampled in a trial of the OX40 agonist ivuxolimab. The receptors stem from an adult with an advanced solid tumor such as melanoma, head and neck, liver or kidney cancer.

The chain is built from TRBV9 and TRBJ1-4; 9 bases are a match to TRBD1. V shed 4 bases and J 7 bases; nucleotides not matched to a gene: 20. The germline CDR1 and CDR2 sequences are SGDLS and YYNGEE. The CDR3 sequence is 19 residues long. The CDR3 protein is CASSPAGTGNRAYLEKLFF. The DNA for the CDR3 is TGTGCCAGCAGCCCTGCCGGGACAGGGAACCGGGCGTATCTTGAAAAACTGTTTTTT.

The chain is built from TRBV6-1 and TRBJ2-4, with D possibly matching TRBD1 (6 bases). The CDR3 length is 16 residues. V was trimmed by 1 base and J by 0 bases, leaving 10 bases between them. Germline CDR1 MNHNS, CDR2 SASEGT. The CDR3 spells CASSEGWTVAKNIQYF. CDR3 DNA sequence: TGTGCCAGCAGTGAAGGTTGGACAGTAGCCAAAAACATTCAGTACTTC.

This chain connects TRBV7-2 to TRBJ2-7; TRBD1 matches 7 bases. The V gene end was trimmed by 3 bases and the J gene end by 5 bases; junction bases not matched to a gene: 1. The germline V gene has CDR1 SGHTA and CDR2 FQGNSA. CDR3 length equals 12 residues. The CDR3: CASSFQGDEQYF. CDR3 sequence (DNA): TGTGCCAGCAGCTTTCAGGGGGACGAGCAGTACTTC.

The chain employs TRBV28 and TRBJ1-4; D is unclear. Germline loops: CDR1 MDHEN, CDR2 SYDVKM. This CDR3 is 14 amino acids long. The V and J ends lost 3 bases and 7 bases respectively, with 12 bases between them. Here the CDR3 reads CASSFMTPGEKLFF. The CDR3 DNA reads TGTGCCAGCAGTTTCATGACGCCCGGTGAAAAACTGTTTTTT.

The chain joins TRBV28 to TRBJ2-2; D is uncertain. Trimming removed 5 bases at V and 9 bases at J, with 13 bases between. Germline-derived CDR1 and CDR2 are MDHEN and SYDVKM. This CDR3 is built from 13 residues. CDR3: CASSPSKPRELFF. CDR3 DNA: TGTGCCAGCAGTCCCTCAAAACCGAGGGAGCTGTTTTTT. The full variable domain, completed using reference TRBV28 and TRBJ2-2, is DVKVTQSSRYLVKRTGEKVFLECVQDMDHENMFWYRQDPGLGLRLIYFSYDVKMKEKGDIPEGYSVSREKKERFSLILESASTNQTSMYLCASSPSKPRELFFGEGSRLTVL.

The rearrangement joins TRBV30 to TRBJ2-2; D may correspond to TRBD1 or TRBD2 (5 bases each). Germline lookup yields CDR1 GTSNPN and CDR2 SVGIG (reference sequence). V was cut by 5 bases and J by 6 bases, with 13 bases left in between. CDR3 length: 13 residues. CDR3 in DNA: TGTGCCTGGGATCCCGGGACCGCCGGGGAGCTGTTTTTT. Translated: CAWDPGTAGELFF.

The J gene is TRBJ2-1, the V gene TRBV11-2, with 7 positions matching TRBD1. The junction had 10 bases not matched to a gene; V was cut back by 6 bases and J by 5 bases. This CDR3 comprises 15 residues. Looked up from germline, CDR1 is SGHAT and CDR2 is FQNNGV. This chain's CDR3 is CASRNRGRNHNEQFF. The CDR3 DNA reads TGTGCCAGCAGGAACAGGGGTAGGAATCACAATGAGCAGTTCTTC. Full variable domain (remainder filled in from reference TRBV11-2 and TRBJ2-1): EAGVAQSPRYKIIEKRQSVAFWCNPISGHATLYWYQQILGQGPKLLIQFQNNGVVDDSQLPKDRFSAERLKGVDSTLKIQPAKLEDSAVYLCASRNRGRNHNEQFFGPGTRLTVL.

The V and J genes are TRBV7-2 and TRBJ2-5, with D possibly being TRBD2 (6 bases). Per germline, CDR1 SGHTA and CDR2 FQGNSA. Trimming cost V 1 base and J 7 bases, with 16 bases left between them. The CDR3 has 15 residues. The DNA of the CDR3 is TGTGCCAGCAGCTTAGGTGTGGGAGTCGGGGGGACCCAGTACTTC. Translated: CASSLGVGVGGTQYF.

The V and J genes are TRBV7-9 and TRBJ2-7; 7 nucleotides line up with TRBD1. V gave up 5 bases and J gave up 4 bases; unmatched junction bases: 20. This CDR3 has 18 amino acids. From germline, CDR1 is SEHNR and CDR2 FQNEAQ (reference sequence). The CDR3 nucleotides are TGTGCCAGCAGCGGACCGAATCGGAAACAGGGGACGCAGTACGAGCAGTACTTC. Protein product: CASSGPNRKQGTQYEQYF.

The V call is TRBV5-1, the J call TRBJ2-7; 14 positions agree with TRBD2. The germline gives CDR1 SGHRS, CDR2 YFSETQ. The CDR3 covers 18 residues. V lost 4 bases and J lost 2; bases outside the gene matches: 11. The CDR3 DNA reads TGCGCCAGCAGCATCGGGACTAGCGGGAGAGCACTCCCCTACGAGCAGTACTTC. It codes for CASSIGTSGRALPYEQYF.

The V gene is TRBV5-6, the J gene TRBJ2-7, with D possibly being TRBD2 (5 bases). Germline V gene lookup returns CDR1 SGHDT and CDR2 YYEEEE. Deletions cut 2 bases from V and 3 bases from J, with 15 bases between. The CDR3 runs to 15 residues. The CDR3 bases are TGTGCCAGCAGCTTTTTGTCCAATCGGGGCTACGAGCAGTACTTC. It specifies CASSFLSNRGYEQYF.

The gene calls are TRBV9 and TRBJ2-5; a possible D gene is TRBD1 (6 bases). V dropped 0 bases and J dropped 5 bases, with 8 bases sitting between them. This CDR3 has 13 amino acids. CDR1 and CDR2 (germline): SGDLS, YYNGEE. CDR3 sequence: CASSVDRAETQYF. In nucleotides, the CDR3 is TGTGCCAGCAGCGTAGACAGGGCGGAGACCCAGTACTTC. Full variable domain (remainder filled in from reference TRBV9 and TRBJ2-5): DSGVTQTPKHLITATGQRVTLRCSPRSGDLSVYWYQQSLDQGLQFLIQYYNGEERAKGNILERFSAQQFPDLHSELNLSSLELGDSALYFCASSVDRAETQYFGPGTRLLVL.

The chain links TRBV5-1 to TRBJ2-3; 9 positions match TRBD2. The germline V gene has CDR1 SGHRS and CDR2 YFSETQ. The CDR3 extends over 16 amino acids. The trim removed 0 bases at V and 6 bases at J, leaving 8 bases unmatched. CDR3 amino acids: CASSLEIAGVGDTQYF. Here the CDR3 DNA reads TGCGCCAGCAGCTTGGAGATAGCGGGAGTTGGGGATACGCAGTATTTT.

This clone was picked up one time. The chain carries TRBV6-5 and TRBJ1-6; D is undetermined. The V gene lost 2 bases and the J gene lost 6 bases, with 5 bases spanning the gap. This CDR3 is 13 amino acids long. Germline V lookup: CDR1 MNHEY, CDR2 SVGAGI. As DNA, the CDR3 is TGTGCCAGCAGTTACCTCCGTAATTCACCCCTCCACTTT. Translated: CASSYLRNSPLHF.

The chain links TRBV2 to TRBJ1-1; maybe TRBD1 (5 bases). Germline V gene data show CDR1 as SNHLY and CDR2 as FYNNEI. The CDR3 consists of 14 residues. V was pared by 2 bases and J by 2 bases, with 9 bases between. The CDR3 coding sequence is TGTGCCAGCAGTGAATCGACAGCCAACACTGAAGCTTTCTTT. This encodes CASSESTANTEAFF.

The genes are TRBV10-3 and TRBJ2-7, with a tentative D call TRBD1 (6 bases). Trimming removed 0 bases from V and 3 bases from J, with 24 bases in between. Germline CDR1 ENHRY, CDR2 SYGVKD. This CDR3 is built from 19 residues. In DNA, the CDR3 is TGTGCCATCAGTGAGTCCGTGTTTGGAGCGACCCCAGGGGTCTACGAGCAGTACTTC. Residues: CAISESVFGATPGVYEQYF.

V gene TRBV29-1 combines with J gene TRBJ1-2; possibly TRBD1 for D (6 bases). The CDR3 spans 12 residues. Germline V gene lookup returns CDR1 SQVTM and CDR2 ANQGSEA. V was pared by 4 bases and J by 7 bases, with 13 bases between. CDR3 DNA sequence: TGCAGCGTTGTGTCAGGGGAGACTGGCTACACCTTC. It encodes CSVVSGETGYTF.